These T cell receptor beta chains were read from a single sample in a study of blood T cell repertoires in COVID-19. Profiling relied on immunoSEQ multiplex PCR, and the TCRdb table lists in-frame clones only, not all of them. The data contain 240,000 or so clones, roughly 87% of them singletons. The sample comprised peripheral blood. The receptor source for this set is a man aged 60 to 69 who had recovered from COVID-19. CDR3s include the opening cysteine and the closing phenylalanine or tryptophan. Fields, in order: J gene, clone size, D gene, V gene, CDR3 protein, CDR3 DNA. D genes are given only for firm matches. Clone size is shown for a subset of rows, as once, few, many or a class of expanded clone.

TRBJ1-3,.,.,TRBV18,CASSVTGTQTQDSGNTIYF,TGTGCCAGCTCGGTCACAGGGACCCAAACCCAAGACTCTGGAAACACCATATATTTT
TRBJ1-1,.,TRBD1,TRBV5-1,CASRVRGTGEAFF,TGCGCCAGCAGGGTTCGCGGGACAGGTGAAGCTTTCTTT
TRBJ2-7,.,TRBD2,TRBV12-5,CASGLNPLPGLAGVHDYEQYF,TGTGCTAGTGGTTTGAATCCCCTACCGGGACTAGCGGGGGTACACGACTACGAGCAGTACTTC
TRBJ2-5,once,TRBD1,TRBV30,CAWSGTGTYQETQYF,TGTGCCTGGAGTGGGACAGGGACGTACCAAGAGACCCAGTACTTC
TRBJ1-5,.,.,TRBV7-8,CASSLGGSSNQPQHF,TGTGCCAGCAGCTTAGGTGGGAGCAGCAATCAGCCCCAGCATTTT
TRBJ2-2,.,TRBD2,TRBV7-9,CASSPTSGAATGELFF,TGTGCCAGCAGCCCGACTAGCGGGGCAGCCACCGGGGAGCTGTTTTTT
TRBJ1-5,.,TRBD1,TRBV6-6,CASEGARSNQPQHF,TGTGCCTCTGAGGGGGCGAGGAGCAATCAGCCCCAGCATTTT
TRBJ2-3,.,.,TRBV30,CAWSITLDTQYF,TGTGCCTGGAGTATAACTCTAGATACGCAGTATTTT
TRBJ2-1,.,TRBD1,TRBV6-5,CASSYSGTGRYEQFF,TGTGCCAGCAGTTACTCGGGGACAGGGAGATATGAGCAGTTCTTC
TRBJ1-6,.,TRBD1,TRBV27,CASSPLTGGYNSPLHF,TGTGCCAGCAGTCCGTTGACAGGGGGGTATAATTCACCCCTCCACTTT
TRBJ1-2,.,.,TRBV19,CASSIRAGFYGYTF,TGTGCCAGTAGTATCCGGGCAGGGTTTTATGGCTACACCTTC
TRBJ2-7,.,TRBD1,TRBV6-5,CASNTDRALYEQYF,TGTGCCAGCAATACGGACAGGGCTCTCTACGAGCAGTACTTC
TRBJ1-5,.,TRBD1,TRBV5-1,CASSLDGTANQPQHF,TGCGCCAGCAGCTTGGACGGGACAGCCAATCAGCCCCAGCATTTT
TRBJ2-5,few,.,TRBV6-5,CASSIQRIGWTQYF,TGTGCCAGCAGTATACAGCGGATCGGGTGGACCCAGTACTTC
TRBJ2-5,.,TRBD1,TRBV9,CASSSRQGAKYETQYF,TGTGCCAGCAGCTCGCGGCAGGGGGCTAAATATGAGACCCAGTACTTC
TRBJ1-2,.,TRBD1,TRBV27,CASRDRGYGYTF,TGTGCCAGCCGGGACAGGGGATATGGCTACACCTTC
TRBJ1-4,many,.,TRBV9,CASSVEGSWREKLFF,TGTGCCAGCAGCGTTGAGGGAAGTTGGCGAGAAAAACTGTTTTTT
TRBJ1-5,.,.,TRBV3-1/TRBV3-2,CASSQDYRGNQPQHF,TGTGCCAGCAGCCAAGATTACAGGGGCAATCAGCCCCAGCATTTT
TRBJ2-1,.,TRBD2,TRBV3-1/TRBV3-2,CASSQATRGRGGYNEQFF,TGTGCCAGCAGCCAAGCCACGAGGGGGCGGGGGGGCTACAATGAGCAGTTCTTC
TRBJ2-5,few,TRBD1,TRBV11-2,CASSQFRGTGVRRETQYF,TGTGCCAGCAGCCAATTTAGGGGGACAGGGGTACGTAGGGAGACCCAGTACTTC
TRBJ2-2,.,TRBD1,TRBV19,CASKAGTGDAGELFF,TGTGCCAGTAAAGCCGGGACAGGGGACGCCGGGGAGCTGTTTTTT
TRBJ2-1,once,TRBD2,TRBV7-2,CASSLGLADNEQFF,TGTGCCAGCAGCTTGGGACTAGCGGACAATGAGCAGTTCTTC
TRBJ2-5,.,TRBD1,TRBV11-2,CASSFSPRGFETQYF,TGTGCCAGCAGCTTTTCTCCCAGGGGGTTCGAGACCCAGTACTTC
TRBJ2-1,.,.,TRBV5-1,CASSLGSRSRAYNEQFF,TGCGCCAGCAGCTTGGGGTCGAGGAGTAGAGCTTACAATGAGCAGTTCTTC
TRBJ2-7,.,TRBD2,TRBV2,CASSVGQRGGSYEQYF,TGTGCCAGCAGTGTGGGGCAGCGGGGGGGATCCTACGAGCAGTACTTC
TRBJ1-5,.,.,TRBV30,CAWSLGGPSPPQHF,TGTGCCTGGAGTTTGGGGGGGCCCTCGCCGCCCCAGCATTTT
TRBJ2-3,.,.,TRBV7-9,CASSLGVAPWSTDTQYF,TGTGCCAGCAGCTTAGGGGTAGCGCCCTGGAGCACAGATACGCAGTATTTT